This TCR beta chain is drawn from a study of cytomegalovirus exposure and HLA in healthy donors (dated by TCRdb to 2017 to 2019). Regarding the study in general: According to an earlier analysis of 450 to 650 of the donors, roughly 180 million T cells yielded roughly 110 million unique TCR beta sequences and 276 Gb of sequence data. An early release that covered about 600 HLA-typed donors contained approximately 300 gigabases of sequencing data and about 84 million unique TCR sequences. Among the roughly 400 genotyped donors, around 81% belonged to the genetic ancestry cluster associated with self-reported Caucasian donors. The aim of the study was to test whether cataloging public T cell receptors could identify signatures of past pathogen exposure. Using immunosequencing, the study profiled T cell repertoires from fewer than 700 subjects and related those repertoires to cytomegalovirus serostatus. Besides the first cohort of approximately 670 subjects, a separate validation cohort made up of 90 to 150 different subjects was used. To predict cytomegalovirus infection status, the study brought together high-throughput TCR immunosequencing, statistical association of individual TCRs with disease status, and machine learning. To study patterns of TCR occurrence, a later analysis re-analyzed previously published TCR beta repertoires from 600 to 750 donors and added high-resolution HLA genotyping. In the later analysis, no new phenotypic data were used to find candidate immune exposures; instead, reliance was placed on TCR beta sequences and their occurrence across donors. An earlier analysis of around 580 of the donors used high-throughput TCR beta sequencing to judge whether each TCR beta V gene segment behaved as functional or pseudogenic. Donor age, sex, ethnicity and CMV serostatus were collected together with the repertoire data. A later genetic analysis used genome-wide SNP genotypes for about 55% of the 666 donors, treating that subset as a discovery cohort. Every discovery cohort repertoire had been produced on one sequencing platform. Both class I and class II loci were covered by HLA typing, at four-digit resolution. Typing coverage differed by locus: A, B, C, DRB1 and DQB1 were typed in about 629-630 donors, DQA1 in 500 to 550, DPA1 in some 570, and DPB1 in roughly 450. Several DR-DQ haplotypes were treated as single units for association and clustering because of strong linkage in the cohort. Among about 400 genotyped donors of the cohort, an average of approximately 240,000 unique TCR beta nucleotide sequences was sequenced per donor, of which about 20% were non-productive.

With respect to this clone: The specificity of this receptor is unknown. One base away there is no much larger clone; base qualities are not given.

In total, 500 to 700 healthy bone marrow donors made up the cohort. At the time of sampling, all cohort members were nominally healthy, though unrecorded immune exposures were likely present. The donor was CMV seropositive and was included in the group of 250 to 350 seropositive cohort members. A peripheral blood sample was provided by each donor, and peripheral blood mononuclear cells were used for TCR beta sequencing. Genomic DNA extraction from the blood cell samples was performed with the Qiagen DNeasy Blood Extraction Kit. Libraries were made using the immunoSEQ multiplex PCR assay. A mixture of 60 forward primers for TCR Vbeta segments and 13 reverse primers for TCR Jbeta segments was used in the multiplex PCR. The CDR3 region of rearranged TCR beta genes was amplified from genomic DNA with a multiplex PCR assay. On the Illumina HiSeq System, the amplified TCR beta libraries were sequenced as 87-base-pair reads. The authors processed their data as follows. A later analysis tallied roughly 78 million unique TCR beta chains across the 666 repertoires, and approximately 9.9 million of those chains were shared by two or more donors. Raw reads were error-corrected and collapsed into unique sequences by a nearest-neighbor algorithm in which closely related sequences were merged to remove PCR and sequencing errors. CDR3 sequences were aligned to IMGT reference sequences to assign V, D and J gene segments. Each retained sequence needed at least a six-nucleotide match to both a V gene segment and a J gene segment. A rearrangement was called productive if the CDR3 had no stop codons and remained in frame with V and J, and every other rearrangement was called non-productive. Following IMGT convention, CDR3 was defined as the stretch from the second conserved V-encoded cysteine to the conserved J-encoded phenylalanine. Sequences without an unambiguous match to a single V gene segment were excluded from the earlier analysis of 450 to 750 of the donors. An earlier analysis of just under 600 of the donors called V segments functional above 56.7% productive rearrangements and segregating when the between-donor standard deviation exceeded 5%. To diagnose cytomegalovirus status from the catalog of TCR beta chain sequences, a statistical classification framework was built. V and J gene assignment, in a later analysis, came from comparing TCR nucleotide sequences with IMGT/GENE-DB human TR gene sequences. A later analysis assigned CDR3 sequences and most-parsimonious VDJ recombination scenarios with the TCRdist pipeline. In a later analysis, each TCR beta chain was defined by its CDR3 amino acid sequence together with its V-gene family, and reads without a unique V-gene family were excluded. A later analysis removed nearly 600 highly shared, low-generation-probability nucleotide sequences to deal with suspected cross-contamination and a sequencing artifact. In a later analysis, a clonal expansion index for each public chain was calculated from normalized within-repertoire ranks of inferred template counts. In a later analysis, generation probabilities were computed with a VDJ recombination model fitted to out-of-frame rearrangements, and the resulting probabilities were checked against IGoR. A later analysis scored TCR-TCR, TCR-HLA and TCR-CMV co-occurrence with hypergeometric tests, applying a repertoire-size bias correction to TCR pairs. To estimate false discovery rates, a later analysis permuted the HLA or CMV assignments 20 times. In a later analysis, co-occurring TCRs were grouped using DBSCAN, and TCRdist sequence similarity was added for clustering within HLA-allele-positive subsets. Repertoires with fewer than 30,000 or more than 120,000 public chains were left out of co-occurrence clustering, as were five repertoires with anomalous nucleotide sharing. TCRdb stores this immuneACCESS table with in-frame sequences only. Part of the clones is absent; in the studies checked, under half of the shortfall reflects unresolved V genes, and no reason is known for the rest. That table furnishes V, J and clone size, whereas the DNA furnished D and trimming. This sample lists about 150,000 clones; 81% were detected once. The ten top clones hold around 1.3% of the sample.

Summary of the overall study and its limitations: Most TCR sequences were seen in very few donors, while some public TCRs were found in many individuals. Because counts were too low, some 17 rarely observed V segments, including chromosome 9 orphons, were left out of the earlier analysis of about 500 of the donors. A later analysis associated 16,951 TCR beta sequences with specific HLA alleles at a false discovery rate of 0.05. Linkage disequilibrium might explain the correlated functional status among segregating V segments, but an unknown experimental factor could not be excluded. In vitro tests confirmed that three of the cytomegalovirus-associated TCR beta chains recognize cytomegalovirus antigens. When HLA alleles, especially DR and DQ, strongly co-occurred, attributing TCR associations to individual alleles was difficult. In a later analysis, most CMV-associated TCR beta chains were found to appear HLA-restricted, with HLA associations seemingly driven largely by CMV exposure. In a later genetic analysis, fewer N-insertions in productive TCRs were reported among donors in an Asian-associated ancestry cluster than the roughly 700-donor mean. A later analysis found that HLA-associated TCR beta chains were more clonally expanded and had lower generation probabilities than equally common non-associated chains. An association between a missense DCLRE1C variant and V-gene and J-gene trimming of TCR beta chains was found in a later genetic analysis and replicated in an independent cohort. A further reported finding was that TCR beta sequences accurately predicted the HLA-A and HLA-B alleles for most subjects in the first cohort. A later analysis found that TCR association rates varied across HLA loci, with DRB1 alleles showing the most associated TCRs and HLA-C alleles the fewest. A later analysis reported that several top co-occurrence clusters appeared linked to parvovirus B19, influenza, CMV and Epstein-Barr virus. Sequencing depth was assumed to be roughly uniform across donors in the presence/absence analyses, though that assumption may not hold. In an earlier analysis of around 600 of the donors, most TCR beta V segments appeared in productive rearrangements about 87% or about 30% of the time, broadly matching IMGT annotations. Because HLA typing was unavailable for some donors at each locus, only the typed subset was used in association tests. A group of highly shared sequence variants was considered likely to be a technical artifact of the sequencing pipeline. The authors suggested that the approach could potentially be extended to other disease states and immunological phenotypes. The classifier was reported to diagnose cytomegalovirus status with high specificity and sensitivity in both the original and validation cohorts. The study gave a list of roughly 150 TCR beta chains associated with cytomegalovirus. This cohort had only TCR beta chains sequenced, and the lack of alpha or paired-chain data limited which features could be detected. For the cohort, immune exposure information was limited to CMV serostatus.

The sample was PBMCs. The TCR was taken from a man aged 45-65 years in good health and CMV-seropositive.

Here the CDR3 is given as CASSFGGGTEAFF. In nucleotide form, the sequence is TGTGCCAGCAGCTTCGGGGGGGGCACTGAAGCTTTCTTT. The chain was built from TRBV7-2 and TRBJ1-1, with TRBD1 tentatively as D gene (5 bases match). The CDR3 measures 13 amino acids from cysteine to phenylalanine. The DNA shown is the 39-base CDR3, in frame from base 1. CDR1 is given as SGHTA and CDR2 as FQGNSA, both from the germline V gene. The junction shows trimming of 3 bases on V and 4 bases on J, plus 9 bases between the germline ends. When the CDR3 is completed using the reference TRBV7-2 and TRBJ1-1 genes on either side, the full variable domain is GAGVSQSPSNKVTEKGKDVELRCDPISGHTALYWYRQSLGQGLEFLIYFQGNSAPDKSGLPSDRFSAERTGGSVSTLTIQRTQQEDSAVYLCASSFGGGTEAFFGQGTRLTVV.